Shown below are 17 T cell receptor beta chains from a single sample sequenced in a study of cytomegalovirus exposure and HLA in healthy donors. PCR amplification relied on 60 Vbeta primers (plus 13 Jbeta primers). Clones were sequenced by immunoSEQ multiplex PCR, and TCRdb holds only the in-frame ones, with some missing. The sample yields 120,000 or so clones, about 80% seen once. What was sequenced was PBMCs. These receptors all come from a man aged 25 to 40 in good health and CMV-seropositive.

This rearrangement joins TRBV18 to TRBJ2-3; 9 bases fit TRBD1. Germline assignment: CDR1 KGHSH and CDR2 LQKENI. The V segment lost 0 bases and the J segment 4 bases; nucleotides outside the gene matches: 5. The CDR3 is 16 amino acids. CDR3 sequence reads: CASSPPGQGIPDTQYF. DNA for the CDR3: TGTGCCAGCTCACCACCGGGACAGGGAATCCCAGATACGCAGTATTTT. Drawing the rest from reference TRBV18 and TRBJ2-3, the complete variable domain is NAGVMQNPRHLVRRRGQEARLRCSPMKGHSHVYWYRQLPEEGLKFMVYLQKENIIDESGMPKERFSAEFPKEGPSILRIQQVVRGDSAAYFCASSPPGQGIPDTQYFGPGTRLTVL.

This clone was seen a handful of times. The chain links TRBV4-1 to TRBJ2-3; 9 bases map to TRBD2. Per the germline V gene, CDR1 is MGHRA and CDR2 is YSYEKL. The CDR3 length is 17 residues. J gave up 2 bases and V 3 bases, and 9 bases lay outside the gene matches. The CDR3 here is CASSQTSGYITTDTQYF. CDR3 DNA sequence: TGCGCCAGCAGCCAGACTAGCGGCTATATAACCACAGATACGCAGTATTTT.

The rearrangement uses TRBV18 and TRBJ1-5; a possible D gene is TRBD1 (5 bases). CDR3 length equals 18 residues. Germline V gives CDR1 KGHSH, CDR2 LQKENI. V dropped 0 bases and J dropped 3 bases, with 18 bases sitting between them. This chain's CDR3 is CASSPPRSADSYNQPQHF. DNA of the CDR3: TGTGCCAGCTCACCACCGCGATCAGCCGACAGTTACAATCAGCCCCAGCATTTT.

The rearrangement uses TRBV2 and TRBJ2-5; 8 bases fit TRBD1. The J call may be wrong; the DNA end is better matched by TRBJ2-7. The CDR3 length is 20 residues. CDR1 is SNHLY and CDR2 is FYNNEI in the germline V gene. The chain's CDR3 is CASSGKTTGANPGPSYEQYF. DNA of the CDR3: TGTGCCAGCAGTGGAAAAACGACAGGGGCTAATCCCGGACCCTCCTACGAGCAGTACTTC.

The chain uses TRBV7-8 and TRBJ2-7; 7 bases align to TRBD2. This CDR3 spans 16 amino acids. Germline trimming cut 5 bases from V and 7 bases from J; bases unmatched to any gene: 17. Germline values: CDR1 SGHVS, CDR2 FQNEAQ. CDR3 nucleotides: TGTGCCAGCAGCCTACGGGGAGGGGTCCCGGTGGGGGAGCAGTACTTC. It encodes CASSLRGGVPVGEQYF. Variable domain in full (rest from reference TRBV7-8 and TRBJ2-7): GAGVSQSPRYKVAKRGQDVALRCDPISGHVSLFWYQQALGQGPEFLTYFQNEAQLDKSGLPSDRFFAERPEGSVSTLKIQRTQQEDSAVYLCASSLRGGVPVGEQYFGPGTRLTVT.

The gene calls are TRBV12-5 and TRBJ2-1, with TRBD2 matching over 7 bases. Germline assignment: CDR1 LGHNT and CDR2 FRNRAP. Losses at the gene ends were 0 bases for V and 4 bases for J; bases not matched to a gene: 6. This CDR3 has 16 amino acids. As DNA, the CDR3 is TGTGCTAGTGGTTTGGTACTAAGCGGGGATTACAATGAGCAGTTCTTC. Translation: CASGLVLSGDYNEQFF.

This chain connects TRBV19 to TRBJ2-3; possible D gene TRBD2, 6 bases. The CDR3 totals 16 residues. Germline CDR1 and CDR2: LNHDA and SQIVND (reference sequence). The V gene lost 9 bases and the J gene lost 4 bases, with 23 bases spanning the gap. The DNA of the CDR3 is TGTGCCAGCAAGGGGACTTCCCGTCTAGGACCAGATACGCAGTATTTT. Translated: CASKGTSRLGPDTQYF.

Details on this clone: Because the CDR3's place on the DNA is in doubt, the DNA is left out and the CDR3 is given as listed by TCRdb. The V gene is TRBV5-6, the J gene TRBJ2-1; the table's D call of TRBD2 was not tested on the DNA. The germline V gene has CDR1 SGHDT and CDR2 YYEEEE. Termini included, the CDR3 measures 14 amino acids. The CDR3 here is CASSFGEGLLEQFF.

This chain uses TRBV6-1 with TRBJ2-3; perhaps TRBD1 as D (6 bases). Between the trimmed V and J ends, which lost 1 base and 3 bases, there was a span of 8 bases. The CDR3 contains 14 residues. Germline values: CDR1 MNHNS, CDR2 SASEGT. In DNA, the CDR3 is TGTGCCAGCAGTGAAGGCAGGGGTACAGATACGCAGTATTTT. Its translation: CASSEGRGTDTQYF.

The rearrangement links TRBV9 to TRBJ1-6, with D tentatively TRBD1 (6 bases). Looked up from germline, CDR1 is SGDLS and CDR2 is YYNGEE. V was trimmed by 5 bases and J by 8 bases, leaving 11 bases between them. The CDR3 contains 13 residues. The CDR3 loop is CASRDSLDSPLHF. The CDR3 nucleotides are TGTGCCAGCAGGGACAGCCTAGATTCACCCCTCCACTTT.

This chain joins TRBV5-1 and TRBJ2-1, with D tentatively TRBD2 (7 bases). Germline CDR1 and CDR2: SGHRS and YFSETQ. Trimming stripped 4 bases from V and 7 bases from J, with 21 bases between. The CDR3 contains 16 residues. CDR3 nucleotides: TGCGCCAGCAGCCTGGAAGGGAGGCGGGGGACAAATGAGCAGTTCTTC. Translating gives CASSLEGRRGTNEQFF.

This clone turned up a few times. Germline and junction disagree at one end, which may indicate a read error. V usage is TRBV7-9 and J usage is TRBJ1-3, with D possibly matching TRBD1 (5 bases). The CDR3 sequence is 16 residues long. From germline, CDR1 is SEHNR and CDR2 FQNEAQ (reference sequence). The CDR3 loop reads CSSSLGSGGSGNTIYF. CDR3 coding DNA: TGTTCCAGCAGCTTAGGTTCGGGGGGCTCTGGAAACACCATATATTTT. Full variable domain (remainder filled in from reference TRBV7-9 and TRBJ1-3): DTGVSQNPRHKITKRGQNVTFRCDPISEHNRLYWYRQTLGQGPEFLTYFQNEAQLEKSRLLSDRFSAERPKGSFSTLEIQRTEQGDSAMYLCSSSLGSGGSGNTIYFGEGSWLTVV.

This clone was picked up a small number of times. As DNA, the CDR3 is TGTGCCAGCAGCCCGGGGACTGACTACGAGCAGTACTTC. This encodes CASSPGTDYEQYF. The chain has TRBV7-2 and TRBJ2-7; D is perhaps TRBD2 (6 bases). V lost 5 bases to trimming and J lost 3 bases, with 11 bases between them. Germline CDR1 reads SGHTA; CDR2 reads FQGNSA. CDR3 length: 13 residues.

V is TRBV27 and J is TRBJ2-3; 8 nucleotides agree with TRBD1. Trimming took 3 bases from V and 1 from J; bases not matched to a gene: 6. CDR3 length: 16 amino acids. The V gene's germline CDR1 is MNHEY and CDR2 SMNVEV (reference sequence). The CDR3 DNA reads TGTGCCAGCAGTTTTCAGGGGGCGGGACGCACAGATACGCAGTATTTT. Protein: CASSFQGAGRTDTQYF.

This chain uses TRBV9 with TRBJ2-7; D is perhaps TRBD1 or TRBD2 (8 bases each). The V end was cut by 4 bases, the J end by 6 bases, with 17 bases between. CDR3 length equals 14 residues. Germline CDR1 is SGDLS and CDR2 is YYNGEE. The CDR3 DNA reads TGTGCCAGCAGCTTAGCGGGACAGGCAAGCGAGCAGTACTTC. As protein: CASSLAGQASEQYF. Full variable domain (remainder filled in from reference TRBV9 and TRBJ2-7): DSGVTQTPKHLITATGQRVTLRCSPRSGDLSVYWYQQSLDQGLQFLIQYYNGEERAKGNILERFSAQQFPDLHSELNLSSLELGDSALYFCASSLAGQASEQYFGPGTRLTVT.

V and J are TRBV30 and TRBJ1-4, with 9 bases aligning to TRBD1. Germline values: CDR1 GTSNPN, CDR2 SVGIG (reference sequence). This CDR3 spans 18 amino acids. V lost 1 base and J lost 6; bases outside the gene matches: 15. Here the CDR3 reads CAWSAGTGYGTGYEKLFF. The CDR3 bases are TGTGCCTGGAGTGCCGGGACAGGGTACGGGACAGGGTATGAAAAACTGTTTTTT.

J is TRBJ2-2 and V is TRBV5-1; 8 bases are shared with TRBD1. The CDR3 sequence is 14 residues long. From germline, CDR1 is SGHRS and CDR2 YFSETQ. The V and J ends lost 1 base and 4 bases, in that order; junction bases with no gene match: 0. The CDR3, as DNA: TGCGCCAGCAGCTTGCAGGGGGCCACCGGGGAGCTGTTTTTT. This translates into CASSLQGATGELFF.